This T cell receptor beta chain was captured in a study of chemoradiotherapy in HPV16-positive cancers. Turning to the study itself: Candidate HPV-specific clones and shared TCR motifs came from a couple of HPV16-positive patients.

This clone has only one observation. Its specificity is not known. An end of the junction differs from the germline gene, which may be a read error. Study findings and constraints: During treatment, candidate HPV-specific clones and E7-related motifs expanded in tumor. HPV-specific T cells were functionally defined from only a couple of HPV16-positive patients.

Only in-frame clones appear in the TCRdb table, and some are missing; sequencing was by immunoSEQ multiplex PCR. This sample has 900 to 1,100 clones; 74% occur once, and the top ten carry about 16%. This CDR3 region has 15 residues. Per the germline V gene, CDR1 is MNHNY and CDR2 is SVGAGI (reference sequence). Sample: tumor tissue, taken from a patient who underwent chemoradiotherapy. The source of this sequence is a human donor with HPV-associated anogenital cancer. V usage is TRBV6-6 and J usage is TRBJ1-3; possibly TRBD1 for D (6 bases). The CDR3 loop reads CASSYTTGPGSTIYF. In DNA, the CDR3 is TGTGCCAGCAGTTACACTACAGGGCCCGGAAGCACCATATATTTT.